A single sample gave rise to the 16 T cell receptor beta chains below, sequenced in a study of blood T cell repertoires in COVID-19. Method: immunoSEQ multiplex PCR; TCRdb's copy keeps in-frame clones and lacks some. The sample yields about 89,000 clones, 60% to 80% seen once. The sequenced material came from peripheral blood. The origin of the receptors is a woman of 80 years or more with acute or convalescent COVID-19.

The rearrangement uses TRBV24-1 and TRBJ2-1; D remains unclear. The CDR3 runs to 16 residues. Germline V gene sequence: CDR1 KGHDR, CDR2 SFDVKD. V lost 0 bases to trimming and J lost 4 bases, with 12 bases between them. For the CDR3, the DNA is TGTGCCACCAGTGATTTGCCCGGGTCGGATTACAATGAGCAGTTCTTC. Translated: CATSDLPGSDYNEQFF.

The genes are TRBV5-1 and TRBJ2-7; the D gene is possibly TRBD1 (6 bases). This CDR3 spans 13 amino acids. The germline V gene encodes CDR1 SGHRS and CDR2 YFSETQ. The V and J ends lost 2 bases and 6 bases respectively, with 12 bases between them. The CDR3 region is CASSFTGFTEQYF. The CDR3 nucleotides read TGCGCCAGCAGCTTCACAGGGTTCACCGAGCAGTACTTC.

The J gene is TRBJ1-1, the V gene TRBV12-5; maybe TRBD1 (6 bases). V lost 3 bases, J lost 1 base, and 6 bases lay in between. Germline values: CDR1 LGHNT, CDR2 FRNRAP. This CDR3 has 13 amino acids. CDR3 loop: CASGLQGNTEAFF. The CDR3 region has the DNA TGTGCTAGTGGTTTACAGGGGAACACTGAAGCTTTCTTT.

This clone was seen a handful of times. This CDR3 is CASSHRRGGGSPTDTQYF. CDR3 DNA: TGTGCCAGCAGCCACCGCCGAGGCGGGGGGTCCCCCACAGATACGCAGTATTTT. The gene calls are TRBV9 and TRBJ2-3; 8 nucleotides agree with TRBD2. The length of the CDR3 is 18 residues. Germline V lookup: CDR1 SGDLS, CDR2 YYNGEE. V shed 4 bases, J shed 2 bases, and the junction held 15 bases outside the gene matches.

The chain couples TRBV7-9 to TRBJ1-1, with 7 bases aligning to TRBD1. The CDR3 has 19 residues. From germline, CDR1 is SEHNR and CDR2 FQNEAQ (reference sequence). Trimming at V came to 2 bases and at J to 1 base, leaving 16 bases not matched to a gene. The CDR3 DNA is TGTGCCAGCAGCTTATCCACGACACAGGGGAAACCCACGAACACTGAAGCTTTCTTT. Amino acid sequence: CASSLSTTQGKPTNTEAFF.

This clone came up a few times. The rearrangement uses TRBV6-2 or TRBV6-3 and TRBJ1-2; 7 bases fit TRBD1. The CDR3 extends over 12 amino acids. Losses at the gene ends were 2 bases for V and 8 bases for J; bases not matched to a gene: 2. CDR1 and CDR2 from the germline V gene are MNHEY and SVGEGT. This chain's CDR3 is CASSYRGQGYTF. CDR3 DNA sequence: TGTGCCAGCAGTTACAGGGGGCAAGGCTACACCTTC.

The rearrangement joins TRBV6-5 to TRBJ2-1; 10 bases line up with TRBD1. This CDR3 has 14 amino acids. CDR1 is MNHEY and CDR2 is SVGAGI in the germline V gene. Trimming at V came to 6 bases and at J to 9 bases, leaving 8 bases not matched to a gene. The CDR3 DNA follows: TGTGCCAGCAGCCTGACAGGGGGCCAGATTGAGCAGTTCTTC. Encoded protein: CASSLTGGQIEQFF.

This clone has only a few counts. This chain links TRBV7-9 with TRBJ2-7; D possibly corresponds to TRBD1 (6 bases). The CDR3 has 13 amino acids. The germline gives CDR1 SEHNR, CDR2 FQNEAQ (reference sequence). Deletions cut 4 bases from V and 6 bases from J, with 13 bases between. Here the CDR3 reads CASSSSGVGEQYF. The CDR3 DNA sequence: TGTGCCAGCAGCTCATCAGGGGTAGGCGAGCAGTACTTC.

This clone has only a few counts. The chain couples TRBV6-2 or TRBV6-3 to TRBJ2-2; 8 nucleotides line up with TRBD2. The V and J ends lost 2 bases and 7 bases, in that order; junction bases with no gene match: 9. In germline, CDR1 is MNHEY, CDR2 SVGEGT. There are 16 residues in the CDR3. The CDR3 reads CASSYLAGGRSGELFF. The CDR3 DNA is TGTGCCAGCAGTTACCTTGCGGGGGGCAGGAGCGGGGAGCTGTTTTTT.

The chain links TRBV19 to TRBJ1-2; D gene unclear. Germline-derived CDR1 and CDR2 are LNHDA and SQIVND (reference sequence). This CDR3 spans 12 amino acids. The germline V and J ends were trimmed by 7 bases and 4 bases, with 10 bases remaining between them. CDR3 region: CASTGGFYGYTF. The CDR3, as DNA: TGTGCCAGTACAGGTGGTTTCTATGGCTACACCTTC.

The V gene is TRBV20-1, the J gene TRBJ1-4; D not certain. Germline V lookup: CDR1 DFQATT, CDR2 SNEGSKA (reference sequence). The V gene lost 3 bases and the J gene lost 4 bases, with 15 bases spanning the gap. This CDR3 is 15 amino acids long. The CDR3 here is CSASLRGGFNEKLFF. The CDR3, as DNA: TGCAGTGCTAGTTTACGAGGAGGCTTTAATGAAAAACTGTTTTTT.

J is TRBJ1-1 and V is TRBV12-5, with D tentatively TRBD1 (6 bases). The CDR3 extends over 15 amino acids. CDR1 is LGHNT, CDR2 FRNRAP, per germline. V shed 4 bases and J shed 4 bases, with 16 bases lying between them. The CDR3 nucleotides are TGTGCTAGTGGTTCCCGGACCCGAGGGGGCACTGAAGCTTTCTTT. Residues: CASGSRTRGGTEAFF.

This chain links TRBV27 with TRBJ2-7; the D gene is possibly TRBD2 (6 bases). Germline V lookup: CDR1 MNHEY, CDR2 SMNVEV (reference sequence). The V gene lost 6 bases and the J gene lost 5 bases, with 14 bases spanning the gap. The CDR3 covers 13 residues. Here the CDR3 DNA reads TGTGCCAGCAGCTCCAGGAGGGATCACGAGCAGTACTTC. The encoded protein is CASSSRRDHEQYF.

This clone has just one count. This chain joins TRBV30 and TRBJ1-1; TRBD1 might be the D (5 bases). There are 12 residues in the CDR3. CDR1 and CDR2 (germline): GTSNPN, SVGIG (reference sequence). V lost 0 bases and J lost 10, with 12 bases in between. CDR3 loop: CAWSVGQTVAFF. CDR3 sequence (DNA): TGTGCCTGGAGTGTGGGGCAGACAGTAGCTTTCTTT.

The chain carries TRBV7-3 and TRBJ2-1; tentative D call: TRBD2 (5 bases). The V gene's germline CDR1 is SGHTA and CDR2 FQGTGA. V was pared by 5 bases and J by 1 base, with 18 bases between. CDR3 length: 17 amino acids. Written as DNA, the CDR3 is TGTGCCAGCAGCCCGACTTCTGAGGGTAATTCCTACAATGAGCAGTTCTTC. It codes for CASSPTSEGNSYNEQFF.

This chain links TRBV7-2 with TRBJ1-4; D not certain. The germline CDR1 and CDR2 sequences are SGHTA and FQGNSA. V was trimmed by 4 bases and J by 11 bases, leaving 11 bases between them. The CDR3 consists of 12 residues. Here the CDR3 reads CASSSMMNKLFF. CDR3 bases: TGTGCCAGCAGCTCTATGATGAATAAACTGTTTTTT.